This TCR beta chain was captured in a study of beta chain features in type 1 diabetes. Study results and limitations: PCR might preferentially amplify shorter templates, equally in patients and controls.

The isolated RNA, all of it, was reverse transcribed, so expressed TCRB transcripts were what got sequenced. Libraries were prepared by immunoSEQ multiplex PCR; TCRdb keeps only in-frame clonotypes and omits some of them. The table has under 300,000 clones, 8% seen once. The CDR3 is made up of 14 amino acids. Trimming cost V 1 base and J 0 bases, with 6 bases left between them. Germline V gene lookup returns CDR1 SGHTA and CDR2 FQGNSA. Using CD45RO/CCR7/CD25/CD127/CD95/CD27, CD4+ naive, central memory, regulatory and stem cell-like memory cells were sorted. This clone turned up a few times. Its antigen is not identified.

The chain has TRBV7-2 and TRBJ1-2; no clear D. The sequenced sample consisted of central memory CD4+ T cells from blood. This sequence was found in a woman aged 18-35 years in good health. CDR3 amino acids: CASSLGGTNYGYTF. CDR3 bases: TGTGCCAGCAGCTTAGGGGGTACTAACTATGGCTACACCTTC.